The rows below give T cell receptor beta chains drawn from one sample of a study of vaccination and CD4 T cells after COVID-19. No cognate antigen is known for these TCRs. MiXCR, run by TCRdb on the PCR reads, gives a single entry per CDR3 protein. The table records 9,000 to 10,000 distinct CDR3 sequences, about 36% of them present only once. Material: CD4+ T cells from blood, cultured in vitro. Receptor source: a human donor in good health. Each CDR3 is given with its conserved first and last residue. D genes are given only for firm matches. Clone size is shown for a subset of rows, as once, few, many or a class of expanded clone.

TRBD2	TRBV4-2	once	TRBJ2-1	TGTGCCAGCAGCCGGTTAGCGGGAATCTCCTACAATGAGCAGTTCTTC	CASSRLAGISYNEQFF
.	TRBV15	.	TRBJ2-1	TGTGCCACCAGCAGAGACTCCCCTACTAGTGAGCAGTTCTTC	CATSRDSPTSEQFF
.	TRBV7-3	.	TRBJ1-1	TGTGCCAGCAGCTTAAATGGAGGGAACACTGAAGCTTTCTTT	CASSLNGGNTEAFF
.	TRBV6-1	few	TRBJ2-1	TGTGCCAGCAGAAAGGACTCCCTCTCCTACAATGAGCAGTTCTTC	CASRKDSLSYNEQFF
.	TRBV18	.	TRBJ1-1	TGTGCCAGCTCACCGACCGGGCTCCGTGAAGCTTTCTTT	CASSPTGLREAFF
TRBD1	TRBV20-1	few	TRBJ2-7	TGCAGTGCCAGTAATACCGGGACAGGGTACGACGAGCAGTACTTC	CSASNTGTGYDEQYF
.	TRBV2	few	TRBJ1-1	TGTGCCAGCAGGGACACCGGGAACGCTGAAGCTTTCTTT	CASRDTGNAEAFF
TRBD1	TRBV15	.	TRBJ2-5	TGTGCCACCAGCAGAGAACAGGGGTACCAAGAGACCCAGTACTTC	CATSREQGYQETQYF
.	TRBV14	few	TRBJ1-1	TGTGCCAGCAGCCGTCATGCAGAAGTGAACACTGAAGCTTTCTTT	CASSRHAEVNTEAFF
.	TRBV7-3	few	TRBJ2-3	TGTGCCAGCAGCTTGGGACTCCGGGACGCTGATACGCAGTATTTT	CASSLGLRDADTQYF
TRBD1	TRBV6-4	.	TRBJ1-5	TGTGCCAGCAGATTATACAGGGGCTCCAATCAGCCCCAGCATTTT	CASRLYRGSNQPQHF
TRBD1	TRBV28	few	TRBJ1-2	TGTGCCAGCAGTACCTCAGGGGGCCGGGTGAATGGCTACACCTTC	CASSTSGGRVNGYTF
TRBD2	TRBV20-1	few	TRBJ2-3	TGCAGTGCTAGAGACCTTAGCGGGAGACTCACAGATACGCAGTATTTT	CSARDLSGRLTDTQYF
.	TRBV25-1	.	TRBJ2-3	TGTGCCAGCAGTGGAACAGGAAGCACAGATACGCAGTATTTT	CASSGTGSTDTQYF
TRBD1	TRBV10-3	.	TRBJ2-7	TGTGCCACCCAGGGACAGTACTACGAGCAGTACTTC	CATQGQYYEQYF
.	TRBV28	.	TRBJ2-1	TGTGCCAGCAGTTTGGATGCGGGTGGTTTGGTGAATGAGCAGTTCTTC	CASSLDAGGLVNEQFF
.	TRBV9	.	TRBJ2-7	TGTGCCAGCAGCGTAGAACCCAGAGACTACGAGCAGTACTTC	CASSVEPRDYEQYF
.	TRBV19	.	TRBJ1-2	TGTGCCAGTAGTATATTTTCGGCAGTTAACTATGGCTACACCTTC	CASSIFSAVNYGYTF
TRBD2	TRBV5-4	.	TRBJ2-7	TGTGCCAGCAGCCCGGGACTAGCGGGACCAGGGGGCTACGAGCAGTACTTC	CASSPGLAGPGGYEQYF
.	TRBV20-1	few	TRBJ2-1	TGCAGTGCCCCCTTGGGAGGACAGACCTACAATGAGCAGTTCTTC	CSAPLGGQTYNEQFF
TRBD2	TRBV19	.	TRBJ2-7	TGTGCCAGTAGTATGGGGACTAGCGGGAGGTACGAGCAGTACTTC	CASSMGTSGRYEQYF
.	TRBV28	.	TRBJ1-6	TGTGCCAGCAGCGGGGGCTCGTATTCACCCCTCCACTTT	CASSGGSYSPLHF
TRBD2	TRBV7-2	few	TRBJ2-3	TGTGCCAGCAGCCCAGAGGCTAGCGGGATACCTTCAGATACGCAGTATTTT	CASSPEASGIPSDTQYF
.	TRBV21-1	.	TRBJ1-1	TGTGCCAGCCGTCGGGACAGGGACGACACTGAAGCTTTCTTT	CASRRDRDDTEAFF
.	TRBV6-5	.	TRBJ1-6	TGTGCCAGCAGTTACCGACCGGACTACTCACCCCTCCACTTT	CASSYRPDYSPLHF
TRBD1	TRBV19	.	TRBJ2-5	TGTGCCAGTAGTACCCCTGGGACAGGGGCGGAGACCCAGTACTTC	CASSTPGTGAETQYF
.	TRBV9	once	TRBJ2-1	TGTGCCAGCAGCGTTAGATTCAACAATGAGCAGTTCTTC	CASSVRFNNEQFF
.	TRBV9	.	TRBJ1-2	TGTGCCAGCAGCGTACAGGGCGGCTATGGCTACACCTTC	CASSVQGGYGYTF
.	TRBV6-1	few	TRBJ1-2	TGTGCCAGCACCCTTGGACAGCAATATGGCTACACCTTC	CASTLGQQYGYTF
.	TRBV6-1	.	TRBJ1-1	TGTGCCAGCAGTGGCGTCCGCGACACTGAAGCTTTCTTT	CASSGVRDTEAFF
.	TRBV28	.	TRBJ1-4	TGTGCCAGCAATCCCGTCGGGGGTTGGGAAAAACTGTTTTTT	CASNPVGGWEKLFF
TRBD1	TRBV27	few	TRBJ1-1	TGTGCCAGCAGTTTAGAGGGACAGGGGGCTTTGTACACTGAAGCTTTCTTT	CASSLEGQGALYTEAFF
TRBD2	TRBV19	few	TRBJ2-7	TGTGCCAGTAGTCAGGGTATAGCGGGACATTACTACGAGCAGTACTTC	CASSQGIAGHYYEQYF
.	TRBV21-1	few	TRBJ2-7	TGTGCCAGCAGCAAAACTAAGGGACAGGGATTATACGAGCAGTACTTC	CASSKTKGQGLYEQYF
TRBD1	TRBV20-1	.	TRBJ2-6	TGCAGTGCTAGGGGACAGGGAAGATCTGGGGCCAACGTCCTGACTTTC	CSARGQGRSGANVLTF
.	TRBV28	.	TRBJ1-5	TGTGCCAGCAGTTTGTATGGAGGGGGCAATCAGCCCCAGCATTTT	CASSLYGGGNQPQHF
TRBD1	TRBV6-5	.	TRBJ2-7	TGTGCCAGCAGTTCCATGGGGGACAGTCTCTACGAGCAGTACTTC	CASSSMGDSLYEQYF
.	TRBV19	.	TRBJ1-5	TGTGCCAGTAGTATTAAGTCAGGGACGCAGCCCCAGCATTTT	CASSIKSGTQPQHF
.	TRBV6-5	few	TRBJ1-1	TGTGCCAGCAGTTACAGGAACACTGAAGCTTTCTTT	CASSYRNTEAFF
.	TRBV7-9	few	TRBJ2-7	TGTGCCAGCAGCCCCGGGCGGTACGAGCAGTACTTC	CASSPGRYEQYF
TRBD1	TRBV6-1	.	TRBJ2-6	TGTGCCAGCAGTCCTTTCGGACAGGGGATCTCTGGGGCCAACGTCCTGACTTTC	CASSPFGQGISGANVLTF
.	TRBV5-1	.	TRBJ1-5	TGCGCCAGCAGCTTGGACAGTCGATACGAGCAGCCCCAGCATTTT	CASSLDSRYEQPQHF
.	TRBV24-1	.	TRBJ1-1	TGTGCCACCAGTGATTTGGCAGGTGAAGCTTTCTTT	CATSDLAGEAFF
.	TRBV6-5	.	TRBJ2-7	TGTGCCAGCAGTTACATGCAGGGCTCCGTCTACGAGCAGTACTTC	CASSYMQGSVYEQYF
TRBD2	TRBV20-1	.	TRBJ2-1	TGCAGTGCTAGTCTAGCGGGACCAGTATACAATGAGCAGTTCTTC	CSASLAGPVYNEQFF
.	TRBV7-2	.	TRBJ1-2	TGTGCCAGCAGTCCAGGTTCTCAATATGGCTACACCTTC	CASSPGSQYGYTF
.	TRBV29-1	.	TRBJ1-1	TGCAGCGTTTTAACGACAGGCGAAAGCGAAGCTTTCTTT	CSVLTTGESEAFF